This T cell receptor (beta chain) was documented in a study of T cells in tuberculosis. Across the whole study: T cells were selected with CD1B tetramers loaded with glucose monomycolate. IGRA-negative adolescents, IGRA-positive adolescents with latent tuberculosis and adults with active tuberculosis formed this South African cohort. Study-level findings and limits: Active tuberculosis alpha repertoires lay closer to GMM-specific TCRs than controls'.

Turning to this clone: Its antigen is not identified.

Unsorted cryopreserved PBMC were sequenced, averaging around 100,000 T cells per clinical donor. Assay: immunoSEQ multiplex PCR; the TCRdb copy retains only in-frame clones and omits some. This sample yields 25,000 to 30,000 clones, of which 90% are seen a single time; 5.5% to 6.5% belongs to the top ten. Germline V gene data show CDR1 as KGHSH and CDR2 as LQKENI. V lost 0 bases and J 2 bases, leaving 8 bases between the germline ends. The CDR3 has 15 residues. The source material was PBMCs. V and J are TRBV18 and TRBJ2-4; D not resolved. This clonotype originated in a donor between 10 and 35 years old with latent tuberculosis or without tuberculosis infection. This CDR3 reads CASSPPIVSKNIQYF. The CDR3 nucleotides read TGTGCCAGCTCACCACCTATCGTCTCCAAAAACATTCAGTACTTC.